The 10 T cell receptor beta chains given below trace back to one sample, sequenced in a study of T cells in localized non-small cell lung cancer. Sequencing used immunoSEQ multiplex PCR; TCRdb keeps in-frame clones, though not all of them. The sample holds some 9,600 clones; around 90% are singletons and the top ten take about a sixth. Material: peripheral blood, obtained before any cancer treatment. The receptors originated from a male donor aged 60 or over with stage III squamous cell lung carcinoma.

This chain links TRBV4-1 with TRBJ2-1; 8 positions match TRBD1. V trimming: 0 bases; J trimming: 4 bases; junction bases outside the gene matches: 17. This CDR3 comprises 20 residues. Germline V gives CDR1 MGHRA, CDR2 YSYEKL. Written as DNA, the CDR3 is TGCGCCAGCAGCCAAGATCCTGACAGGGGAGGTGCCAAGAGGTACAATGAGCAGTTCTTC. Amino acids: CASSQDPDRGGAKRYNEQFF.

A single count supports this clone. The CDR3 nucleotides are TGTGCCAGCAGTCCGACGACAGGGGGCACTGAAGCTTTCTTT. It translates to CASSPTTGGTEAFF. The chain is built from TRBV28 and TRBJ1-1, with 9 nucleotides matching TRBD1. V shed 5 bases, J shed 4 bases, and the junction held 5 bases outside the gene matches. From germline, CDR1 is MDHEN and CDR2 SYDVKM. CDR3 length equals 14 residues.

The CDR3 protein is CASSQQGVEQYF. Written as DNA, the CDR3 is TGTGCCAGCAGCCAGCAAGGGGTCGAGCAGTACTTC. V and J are TRBV14 and TRBJ2-7; D is perhaps TRBD1 (5 bases). This CDR3 has 12 residues. In germline, CDR1 is SGHDN, CDR2 FVKESK. Trimming took off 3 bases at V and 6 bases at J, with 9 bases between the two ends.

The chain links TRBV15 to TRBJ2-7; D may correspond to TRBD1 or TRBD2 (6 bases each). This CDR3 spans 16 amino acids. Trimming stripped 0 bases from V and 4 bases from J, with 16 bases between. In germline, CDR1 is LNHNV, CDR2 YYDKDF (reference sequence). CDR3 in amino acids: CATSRDPGGLKYEQYF. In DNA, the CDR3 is TGTGCCACCAGCAGAGATCCTGGGGGGCTTAAGTACGAGCAGTACTTC.

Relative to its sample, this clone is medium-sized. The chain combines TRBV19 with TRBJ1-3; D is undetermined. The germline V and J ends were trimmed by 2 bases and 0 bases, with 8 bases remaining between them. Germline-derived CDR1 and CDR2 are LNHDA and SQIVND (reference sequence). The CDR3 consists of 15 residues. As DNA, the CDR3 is TGTGCCAGTAGTATATGGAGAGACTCTGGAAACACCATATATTTT. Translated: CASSIWRDSGNTIYF.

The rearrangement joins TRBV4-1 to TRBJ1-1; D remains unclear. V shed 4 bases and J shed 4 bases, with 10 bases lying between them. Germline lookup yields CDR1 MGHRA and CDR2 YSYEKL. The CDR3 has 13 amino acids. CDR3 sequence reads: CASSRGSSTEAFF. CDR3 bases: TGCGCCAGCAGCCGCGGATCGAGCACTGAAGCTTTCTTT.

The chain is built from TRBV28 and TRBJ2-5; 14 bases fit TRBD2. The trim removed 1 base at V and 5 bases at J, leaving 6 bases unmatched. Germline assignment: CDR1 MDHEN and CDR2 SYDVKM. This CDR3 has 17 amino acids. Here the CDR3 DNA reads TGTGCCAGCAGTTTATTGGGACTAGCGGGGGCCAGGGAGACCCAGTACTTC. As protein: CASSLLGLAGARETQYF.

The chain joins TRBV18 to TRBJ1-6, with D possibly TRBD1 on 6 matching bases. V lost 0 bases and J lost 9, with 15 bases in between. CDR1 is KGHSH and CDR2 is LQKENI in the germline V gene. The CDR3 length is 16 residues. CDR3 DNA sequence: TGTGCCAGCTCACCACCGAACGAGGGGGGGAGTTCACCCCTCCACTTT. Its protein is CASSPPNEGGSSPLHF.

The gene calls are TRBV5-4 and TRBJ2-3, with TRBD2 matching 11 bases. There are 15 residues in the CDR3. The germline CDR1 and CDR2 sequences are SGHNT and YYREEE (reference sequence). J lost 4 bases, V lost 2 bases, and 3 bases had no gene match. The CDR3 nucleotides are TGTGCCAGCAGCTTTAGCGGGGGGGCCCCAGATACGCAGTATTTT. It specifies CASSFSGGAPDTQYF.

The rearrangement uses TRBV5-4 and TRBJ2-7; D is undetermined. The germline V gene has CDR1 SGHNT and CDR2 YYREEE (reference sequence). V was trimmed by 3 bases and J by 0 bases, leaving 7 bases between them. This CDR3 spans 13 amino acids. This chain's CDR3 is CASSSQSSYEQYF. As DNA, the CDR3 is TGTGCCAGCAGCTCTCAGAGCTCCTACGAGCAGTACTTC.